This T cell receptor beta chain was sequenced during a study of identical twins. A universal primer site arose from template switching, and cDNA bore unique molecular identifiers. In TCRdb, the 5' RACE reads were re-called with MiXCR into one record per CDR3 protein. This sample has 1.5 million to 2 million distinct CDR3 sequences, with under 35% found just once. Study-wide results and limits: Reduced insertions were recorded for abundant cord blood beta clonotypes, with no such pattern in memory repertoires. Zero-insertion results could be subject to partial confounding by invariant MAIT and iNKT cells.

Worth noting for this clonotype: Its matching antigen is unknown.

CDR3 length equals 14 residues. V dropped 6 bases and J dropped 5 bases, with 19 bases sitting between them. Looked up from germline, CDR1 is DFQATT and CDR2 is SNEGSKA (reference sequence). The chain joins TRBV20-1 to TRBJ1-2, with D perhaps TRBD1 (6 bases). The specimen sequenced was cord blood. The sequence derives from a newborn girl in good health. The CDR3 sequence: CSAFTGTGEYGYTF. CDR3 DNA: TGCAGTGCATTTACAGGGACGGGGGAATATGGCTACACCTTC.